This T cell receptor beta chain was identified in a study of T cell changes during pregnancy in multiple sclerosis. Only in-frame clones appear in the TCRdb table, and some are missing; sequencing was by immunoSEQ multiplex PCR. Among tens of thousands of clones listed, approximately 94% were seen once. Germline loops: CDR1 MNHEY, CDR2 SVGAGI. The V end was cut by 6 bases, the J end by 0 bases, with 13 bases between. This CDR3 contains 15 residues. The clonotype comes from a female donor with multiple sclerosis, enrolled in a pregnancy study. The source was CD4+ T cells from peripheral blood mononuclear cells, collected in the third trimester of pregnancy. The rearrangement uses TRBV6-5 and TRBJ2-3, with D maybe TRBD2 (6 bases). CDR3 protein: CASRSGRTSTDTQYF. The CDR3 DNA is TGTGCCAGCAGATCAGGGAGGACTAGCACAGATACGCAGTATTTT.